One sample yielded the 12 T cell receptor beta chains listed below, sequenced in a study of cytomegalovirus exposure and HLA in healthy donors. The primer mix had 60 Vbeta and 13 Jbeta primers. Method: immunoSEQ multiplex PCR; TCRdb's copy keeps in-frame clones and lacks some. The table has some 170,000 clones, around 81% seen once. The sequencing sample was made of PBMCs. These receptors were collected from a woman aged 18-29 years in good health and CMV-seropositive.

The chain uses TRBV7-6 and TRBJ2-7, with a possible D match to TRBD1 (5 bases). Germline assignment: CDR1 SGHVS and CDR2 FNYEAQ. V was cut by 5 bases and J by 4 bases, with 9 bases left in between. The CDR3 has 12 amino acids. CDR3 sequence: CASSERGYEQYF. CDR3 nucleotide sequence: TGTGCCAGCAGCGAAAGGGGTTACGAGCAGTACTTC.

This clone was detected only a few times. The chain joins TRBV2 to TRBJ1-2; no clear D gene. There are 13 residues in the CDR3. V lost 8 bases and J 4 bases, leaving 14 bases between the germline ends. Looked up from germline, CDR1 is SNHLY and CDR2 is FYNNEI. This chain's CDR3 is CASGEGRGYGYTF. The CDR3 nucleotides are TGTGCCAGCGGCGAAGGGAGAGGCTATGGCTACACCTTC.

V gene TRBV5-4 combines with J gene TRBJ2-1; 7 nucleotides agree with TRBD1. The CDR3 extends over 14 amino acids. Germline trimming cut 4 bases from V and 5 bases from J; bases unmatched to any gene: 6. CDR1 is SGHNT and CDR2 is YYREEE in the germline V gene (reference sequence). The DNA for the CDR3 is TGTGCCAGCAGCGTGGTGGGACAGAACAATGAGCAGTTCTTC. The encoded protein is CASSVVGQNNEQFF.

This clone turned up a few times. The chain is built from TRBV10-2 and TRBJ1-1; the D gene is possibly TRBD1 (6 bases). Germline CDR1 WSHSY, CDR2 SAAADI. Trimming cost V 5 bases and J 1 base, with 8 bases left between them. This CDR3 has 13 amino acids. This CDR3 reads CASSKTGNTEAFF. For the CDR3, the DNA is TGCGCCAGCAGTAAGACAGGGAACACTGAAGCTTTCTTT.

J is TRBJ2-2 and V is TRBV7-3, with a tentative D call TRBD1 (6 bases). The CDR3 is 16 residues long. Germline assignment: CDR1 SGHTA and CDR2 FQGTGA. Trimming removed 3 bases at V and 0 bases at J, with 11 bases between. In DNA, the CDR3 is TGTGCCAGCAGCTTCACAGGGAACGCGAACACCGGGGAGCTGTTTTTT. This encodes CASSFTGNANTGELFF.

V and J are TRBV18 and TRBJ2-6, with no clear D. V was trimmed by 5 bases and J by 2 bases, leaving 7 bases between them. The CDR3 is 14 residues long. Germline V gene lookup returns CDR1 KGHSH and CDR2 LQKENI. For the CDR3, the DNA is TGTGCCAGCTCATCAGTGGCTGGGGCCAACGTCCTGACTTTC. This codes for CASSSVAGANVLTF.

The CDR3 protein is CASSLDGDTSSYNEQFF. In nucleotides, the CDR3 is TGCGCCAGCAGCTTGGACGGGGACACGAGCTCCTACAATGAGCAGTTCTTC. J is TRBJ2-1 and V is TRBV5-1; a weak D match, TRBD1 (6 bases). Trimming removed 0 bases at V and 0 bases at J, with 13 bases between. The germline V gene encodes CDR1 SGHRS and CDR2 YFSETQ. The CDR3 length is 17 residues.

This chain uses TRBV6-1 with TRBJ2-1, with D possibly TRBD2 on 6 matching bases. Trimming took 4 bases from V and 0 from J, leaving 16 bases between them. This CDR3 spans 17 amino acids. Germline loops: CDR1 MNHNS, CDR2 SASEGT. The CDR3 DNA follows: TGTGCCAGCAGTGGACTCTGGGAGGCGGGCTCCTACAATGAGCAGTTCTTC. It encodes CASSGLWEAGSYNEQFF.

The chain recombines TRBV4-1 with TRBJ2-2; TRBD1 matches 11 bases. The V gene end was trimmed by 4 bases and the J gene end by 5 bases; junction bases not matched to a gene: 6. Germline lookup yields CDR1 MGHRA and CDR2 YSYEKL. The CDR3 length is 16 residues. CDR3 sequence (DNA): TGCGCCAGCAGCCCCGGGGACAGGGGGTCGACCGGGGAGCTGTTTTTT. Its protein is CASSPGDRGSTGELFF.

The chain carries TRBV2 and TRBJ2-2; tentative D call: TRBD2 (6 bases). The CDR3 is 16 residues long. Germline values: CDR1 SNHLY, CDR2 FYNNEI. Trimming removed 1 base from V and 4 bases from J, with 13 bases in between. CDR3 loop: CASSEGLRRGTGELFF. The CDR3 DNA reads as TGTGCCAGCAGTGAAGGGCTTAGGAGGGGCACCGGGGAGCTGTTTTTT.

This chain uses TRBV13 with TRBJ1-1, with 10 bases aligning to TRBD1. V lost 2 bases and J lost 7; bases outside the gene matches: 4. CDR1 and CDR2 (germline): PRHDT, FYEKMQ (reference sequence). There are 14 residues in the CDR3. CDR3 DNA: TGTGCCAGCAGCTTAAGACAGGGGGCTGGTGAAGCTTTCTTT. This translates into CASSLRQGAGEAFF.

V and J are TRBV25-1 and TRBJ2-7, with TRBD1 as a possible D gene (5 bases). Looked up from germline, CDR1 is MGHDK and CDR2 is SYGVNS. The length of the CDR3 is 13 residues. The V gene lost 4 bases and the J gene lost 3 bases, with 10 bases spanning the gap. In nucleotides, the CDR3 is TGTGCCAGCAGTGTGAGGCAGGGCTACGAGCAGTACTTC. Its protein is CASSVRQGYEQYF.